The rows below give T cell receptor beta chains drawn from one sample of a study of blood T cell repertoires in COVID-19. The repertoire was sequenced with immunoSEQ multiplex PCR; TCRdb's copy has only in-frame clones and lacks some. The sample holds some 93,000 clones, more than 75% seen once. Sequenced: peripheral blood. Source of these receptors: a human donor in a cohort sampled during active COVID-19. Each CDR3 is given with its conserved first and last residue. The order of the fields is D gene, J gene, V gene, clone size, CDR3 DNA, CDR3 protein. D genes are given only for firm matches. Rows give clone size only sometimes, using once, few, many, or a class for an expanded clone.

TRBD2	TRBJ2-1	TRBV28	-	TGTGCCAGCACCACCGGGACTAGCGGGAGGTTCGGCGATGAGCAGTTCTTC	CASTTGTSGRFGDEQFF
TRBD2	TRBJ2-1	TRBV2	-	TGTGCCAGCAGGGCTAGCGGGGGGAGCTCCTACAATGAGCAGTTCTTC	CASRASGGSSYNEQFF
-	TRBJ1-1	TRBV28	-	TGTGCCAGCAGTTCGGCGGGGACCCTGAACACTGAAGCTTTCTTT	CASSSAGTLNTEAFF
-	TRBJ2-7	TRBV27	-	TGTGCCAGCGGGGGGGCGCGGGGAACCTACGAGCAGTACTTC	CASGGARGTYEQYF
TRBD2	TRBJ2-4	TRBV7-8	-	TGTGCCAGCAGCTCCTTCGGGACTAGCGGGAGGGGAAACATTCAGTACTTC	CASSSFGTSGRGNIQYF
-	TRBJ1-6	TRBV9	-	TGTGCCAGCAGCCCTCTTGAGACGGGTTATTCACCCCTCCACTTT	CASSPLETGYSPLHF
-	TRBJ2-3	TRBV3-1/TRBV3-2	-	TGTGCCAGCAGCCAAGATCGGAGTGCGGGTACGCAGTATTTT	CASSQDRSAGTQYF
-	TRBJ1-1	TRBV4-2	-	TGTGCCAGCAGCCAAGAACCTCCGGGGGAAGGCACTGAAGCTTTCTTT	CASSQEPPGEGTEAFF
-	TRBJ1-6	TRBV6-1	-	TGTGCCAGCAGTGAAGTGGGGCTAAGCTCCTATAATTCACCCCTCCACTTT	CASSEVGLSSYNSPLHF
TRBD2	TRBJ2-7	TRBV5-5	-	TGTGCCAGCAGCCCCTCAGCGGGAGGGTCGTACGAGCAGTACTTC	CASSPSAGGSYEQYF
-	TRBJ1-2	TRBV6-5	-	TGTGCCAGCAGGGCAGGGGCCTATGGCTACACCTTC	CASRAGAYGYTF
TRBD2	TRBJ2-1	TRBV27	-	TGTGCCAGCAGTTTTGGCGCGGGAGCGTTTCTCTCCTACAATGAGCAGTTCTTC	CASSFGAGAFLSYNEQFF
-	TRBJ2-5	TRBV27	-	TGTGCCAGCAGTAACCGACAATCAGAGACCCAGTACTTC	CASSNRQSETQYF
-	TRBJ1-2	TRBV21-1	-	TGTGCCAGCAGCAATGAAGACAGGGGGTTCTATGGCTACACCTTC	CASSNEDRGFYGYTF
-	TRBJ1-3	TRBV12-3/TRBV12-4	-	TGTGCCAGCAGTTCCCTCCGAGGAGACACCATATATTTT	CASSSLRGDTIYF
TRBD1	TRBJ1-1	TRBV7-6	-	TGTGCCAGCAGCTTAAGACAGGGAGGCACTGAAGCTTTCTTT	CASSLRQGGTEAFF
-	TRBJ1-1	TRBV7-2	-	TGTGCCAGCAGCTGGCAGGGGCGTGACACTGAAGCTTTCTTT	CASSWQGRDTEAFF
-	TRBJ2-6	TRBV5-4	-	TGTGCCAGCAGCCCTAAGAGCTCTGGGGCCAACGTCCTGACTTTC	CASSPKSSGANVLTF
TRBD1	TRBJ1-1	TRBV7-2	-	TGTGCCAGCAGCTGGGGGACAGGGGCCCAAGCTTTCTTT	CASSWGTGAQAFF
-	TRBJ2-5	TRBV4-1	-	TGCGCCAGCAGCCAAGATAGGTGGGCGGAGACCCAGTACTTC	CASSQDRWAETQYF
TRBD2	TRBJ2-1	TRBV19	-	TGTGCCAGTAGTATAGTCCAACTAGCGGGAGTTGCCAATGAGCAGTTCTTC	CASSIVQLAGVANEQFF
-	TRBJ1-2	TRBV2	-	TGTGCCAGCTTTCGACAGGTTAACTATGGCTACACCTTC	CASFRQVNYGYTF
TRBD2	TRBJ2-1	TRBV2	once	TGTGCCAGCCTAGCGGGAGCTGGCTACAATGAGCAGTTCTTC	CASLAGAGYNEQFF
-	TRBJ1-5	TRBV19	-	TGTGCCAGTAGTAGCCGGTATTCCCAGCATTTT	CASSSRYSQHF
TRBD2	TRBJ2-2	TRBV4-2	-	TGTGCCAGCAGCCCCAACGGGAGGTCGGACACCGGGGAGCTGTTTTTT	CASSPNGRSDTGELFF
-	TRBJ1-1	TRBV7-9	-	TGTGCCAGCAGCCAAGGGTCCACGGGACTTAACACTGAAGCTTTCTTT	CASSQGSTGLNTEAFF
-	TRBJ1-3	TRBV7-9	-	TGTGCCAGCAGCAAAGGTGGCACCGACTCTGGAAACACCATATATTTT	CASSKGGTDSGNTIYF
TRBD2	TRBJ2-3	TRBV5-8	-	TGTGCCAGCAGCTTGGATGGGACTAGCGGGGGAGATACGCAGTATTTT	CASSLDGTSGGDTQYF
-	TRBJ2-2	TRBV12-5	-	TGTGCTAGTGGTTTGAGTCTAACCGGGGAGCTGTTTTTT	CASGLSLTGELFF
-	TRBJ2-7	TRBV28	-	TGTGCCAGCAGTCACGGGACATTGTACTACGAGCAGTACTTC	CASSHGTLYYEQYF
-	TRBJ2-1	TRBV11-3	-	TGTGCCAGCAGCCCGGGAGCCCCATCCTACAATGAGCAGTTCTTC	CASSPGAPSYNEQFF
TRBD2	TRBJ2-2	TRBV27	-	TGTGCCAGCTTTCCGTTTAGCGGGAGGGGAGGGACCGGGGAGCTGTTTTTT	CASFPFSGRGGTGELFF
TRBD2	TRBJ2-5	TRBV5-1	once	TGCGCCAGCAGCCCACTAGCGACTCAAGAGACCCAGTACTTC	CASSPLATQETQYF
TRBD1	TRBJ2-1	TRBV5-1	-	TGCGCCAGCAGCTTGGTTCAGGGGGCTAATGAGCAGTTCTTC	CASSLVQGANEQFF
TRBD1	TRBJ2-5	TRBV2	many	TGTGCCAGCAGCCGGGACAGCCAAGAGACCCAGTACTTC	CASSRDSQETQYF
-	TRBJ1-2	TRBV3-1/TRBV3-2	-	TGTGCCAGCAGCTACGGGACACAAGTAACTCATGGCTACACCTTC	CASSYGTQVTHGYTF
-	TRBJ2-5	TRBV2	-	TGTGCCAGCCACCGACAGCAATCAGAGACCCAGTACTTC	CASHRQQSETQYF
-	TRBJ2-7	TRBV5-4	-	TGTGCCAGCAGCTTACGGTCTCGCGAGCAGTACTTC	CASSLRSREQYF
TRBD2	TRBJ2-7	TRBV2	-	TGTGCCAGCAGTATACTAGCAGCGGGGGAGCAGTACTTC	CASSILAAGEQYF
-	TRBJ1-4	TRBV28	-	TGTGCCAGCAGCTACCCGGGACACCGTAATGAAAAACTGTTTTTT	CASSYPGHRNEKLFF
TRBD2	TRBJ2-3	TRBV24-1	-	TGTGCCACCAGTGAAGGGACTAGCGGGAGCACAGATACGCAGTATTTT	CATSEGTSGSTDTQYF
-	TRBJ1-5	TRBV20-1	-	TGCAGTGCTAGTGTTGTCGGGGCTGCGGGACCCCAGCATTTT	CSASVVGAAGPQHF
TRBD2	TRBJ2-2	TRBV5-1	few	TGCGCCAGCAGCCGCGGGACTAGTAACACCGGGGAGCTGTTTTTT	CASSRGTSNTGELFF
TRBD1	TRBJ1-2	TRBV18	-	TGTGCCAGCTCAAGGACAGGGGGCGATTACTATGGCTACACCTTC	CASSRTGGDYYGYTF
-	TRBJ2-3	TRBV5-4	-	TGTGCCAGCAGCTCGGGGAGCACAGATACGCAGTATTTT	CASSSGSTDTQYF
-	TRBJ2-6	TRBV7-2	few	TGTGCCAGCAGTAAATACTATAGTAACTCTGGGGCCAACGTCCTGACTTTC	CASSKYYSNSGANVLTF
TRBD1	TRBJ1-4	TRBV5-1	-	TGCGCCAGCAGCTTGGGACAGGGAAATGAAAAACTGTTTTTT	CASSLGQGNEKLFF
-	TRBJ2-7	TRBV5-6	few	TGTGCCAGCAGCCGCCCGGACAGAACCTACGAGCAGTACTTC	CASSRPDRTYEQYF
TRBD1	TRBJ2-5	TRBV30	-	TGTGCCTGGAGTGGCCAAATGTCAGGGGGAGAGACCCAGTACTTC	CAWSGQMSGGETQYF
-	TRBJ1-1	TRBV29-1	-	TGCAGCGTCGAGGAGGGGAAGGCTTTCTTT	CSVEEGKAFF
TRBD1	TRBJ2-7	TRBV30	-	TGTGCCTGGAGTGCAGGGGGCCCTTACGAGCAGTACTTC	CAWSAGGPYEQYF
-	TRBJ2-2	TRBV2	-	TGTGCCAGCAGTGAACAGCGGGCTCAGAACACCGGGGAGCTGTTTTTT	CASSEQRAQNTGELFF
-	TRBJ2-1	TRBV3-1/TRBV3-2	-	TGTGCCAGCAGCCAAGTTGGAGGGCCATTACGATTCTTC	CASSQVGGPLRFF